These 24 T cell receptor beta chains share one sample of origin, sequenced in a study of OX40 agonist ivuxolimab in advanced cancers. Generated by immunoSEQ multiplex PCR, the TCRdb table keeps only in-frame clones and is missing some. The table has 40,000 to 60,000 clones, about 90% seen once. The specimen comprised CD4+ or CD8+ T cells sorted from blood, sampled in a trial of the OX40 agonist ivuxolimab. The receptor set was obtained from an adult with an advanced solid tumor such as melanoma, head and neck, liver or kidney cancer.

The V gene is TRBV28, the J gene TRBJ2-1; 8 nucleotides match TRBD1. The CDR3 has 12 residues. V shed 2 bases, J shed 12 bases, and the junction held 3 bases outside the gene matches. From germline, CDR1 is MDHEN and CDR2 SYDVKM. The CDR3 DNA follows: TGTGCCAGCAGTTTAGGACAGGGTCGGCAGTTCTTC. This gives the protein CASSLGQGRQFF.

V usage is TRBV28 and J usage is TRBJ2-3; no definite D call. CDR1 and CDR2 (germline): MDHEN, SYDVKM. The CDR3 length is 14 residues. Trimming cost V 6 bases and J 2 bases, with 12 bases left between them. Here the CDR3 reads CASSVGPVTDTQYF. The DNA for the CDR3 is TGTGCCAGCAGCGTAGGCCCCGTCACAGATACGCAGTATTTT.

This sequence joins TRBV6-5 and TRBJ1-6; 7 positions agree with TRBD1. Unmatched junction bases numbered 7, after V lost 2 bases and J lost 9 bases. CDR3 length equals 15 residues. Germline CDR1 is MNHEY and CDR2 is SVGAGI. The CDR3, as DNA: TGTGCCAGCAGTTACCGAACAGGGGCTGGTTCACCCCTCCACTTT. It encodes CASSYRTGAGSPLHF.

This chain uses TRBV9 with TRBJ1-4; 7 bases line up with TRBD1. Germline V gene data show CDR1 as SGDLS and CDR2 as YYNGEE. CDR3 length: 20 amino acids. V was pared by 0 bases and J by 0 bases, with 14 bases of the junction left unmatched. The CDR3 DNA is TGTGCCAGCAGCGTAGTTCCTTCGACAGGGAAAGATGCAACTAATGAAAAACTGTTTTTT. Encoded protein: CASSVVPSTGKDATNEKLFF.

This clone came up a few times. The V call is TRBV19, the J call TRBJ1-4, with a possible D match to TRBD1 (5 bases). The ends were cut back, 5 bases at V and 8 bases at J, with 12 bases in the middle. The germline CDR1 and CDR2 sequences are LNHDA and SQIVND (reference sequence). This CDR3 contains 13 residues. The CDR3 bases are TGTGCCAGTAGTCCCCAGGGCCGAGAAAAACTGTTTTTT. Translation gives CASSPQGREKLFF.

The V gene is TRBV7-2, the J gene TRBJ1-2; D uncertain. CDR1 is SGHTA, CDR2 FQGNSA, per germline. V lost 1 base and J lost 6, with 9 bases in between. There are 13 residues in the CDR3. The CDR3 region is CASSLGVRDGYTF. The CDR3 nucleotides read TGTGCCAGCAGCTTAGGGGTCCGGGATGGCTACACCTTC.

The gene calls are TRBV7-2 and TRBJ2-4, with 8 bases fitting TRBD1. V dropped 5 bases and J dropped 6; count of bases not matched to a gene: 3. CDR1 is SGHTA and CDR2 is FQGNSA in the germline V gene. This CDR3 comprises 13 residues. CDR3 bases: TGTGCCAGCAGCCCAGGACAGGGAAACATTCAGTACTTC. Translating gives CASSPGQGNIQYF. Full variable domain (missing parts from reference TRBV7-2 and TRBJ2-4): GAGVSQSPSNKVTEKGKDVELRCDPISGHTALYWYRQSLGQGLEFLIYFQGNSAPDKSGLPSDRFSAERTGGSVSTLTIQRTQQEDSAVYLCASSPGQGNIQYFGAGTRLSVL.

This clone was seen more than once but under ten times. Here the CDR3 reads CASSPKGHRTGELFF. The CDR3 region has the DNA TGTGCCAGCTCACCAAAGGGACACCGAACCGGGGAGCTGTTTTTT. The V call is TRBV18, the J call TRBJ2-2, with D possibly TRBD1 on 6 matching bases. This CDR3 spans 15 amino acids. Germline loops: CDR1 KGHSH, CDR2 LQKENI. V was trimmed by 2 bases and J by 5 bases, leaving 12 bases between them.

The genes are TRBV5-1 and TRBJ1-2; 9 nucleotides match TRBD1. This CDR3 is 15 amino acids long. Germline lookup yields CDR1 SGHRS and CDR2 YFSETQ. The trim removed 1 base at V and 4 bases at J, leaving 5 bases unmatched. The CDR3 DNA follows: TGCGCCAGCAGCTTGCAGGGACAGGGTGCCTATGGCTACACCTTC. Translating gives CASSLQGQGAYGYTF.

V and J are TRBV7-2 and TRBJ2-1, with 7 positions matching TRBD2. The length of the CDR3 is 16 residues. V lost 5 bases, J lost 5 bases, and 12 bases stayed unmatched. Per germline, CDR1 SGHTA and CDR2 FQGNSA. The CDR3 reads CASSPGGGMNHNEQFF. As DNA, the CDR3 is TGTGCCAGCAGCCCGGGGGGAGGAATGAATCACAATGAGCAGTTCTTC.

The chain links TRBV7-9 to TRBJ2-1; D is uncertain. This CDR3 is built from 14 residues. Trimming cost V 2 bases and J 7 bases, with 12 bases left between them. Germline CDR1 is SEHNR and CDR2 is FQNEAQ (reference sequence). CDR3: CASSLIASINEQFF. The CDR3 bases are TGTGCCAGCAGCTTAATCGCTAGTATAAATGAGCAGTTCTTC.

V gene TRBV29-1 combines with J gene TRBJ2-2; TRBD1 is a possible D gene (5 bases). Trimming stripped 3 bases from V and 2 bases from J, with 10 bases between. CDR1 is SQVTM and CDR2 is ANQGSEA in the germline V gene. This CDR3 spans 14 amino acids. CDR3 nucleotides: TGCAGCGTTGAGGGCCAGGGAAACACCGGGGAGCTGTTTTTT. It encodes CSVEGQGNTGELFF.

The gene calls are TRBV4-2 and TRBJ2-3; D not certain. Germline loops: CDR1 LGHNA, CDR2 YNFKEQ. This CDR3 comprises 16 residues. V lost 1 base to trimming and J lost 6 bases, with 17 bases between them. In DNA, the CDR3 is TGTGCCAGCAGCCAAGGGTCCGGCGGCCTCACCGATACGCAGTATTTT. Translating it yields CASSQGSGGLTDTQYF.

The V and J genes are TRBV7-9 and TRBJ1-2; D remains unclear. The CDR3 has 15 residues. Germline values: CDR1 SEHNR, CDR2 FQNEAQ (reference sequence). Trimming removed 0 bases at V and 6 bases at J, with 14 bases between. CDR3 amino acids: CASSLALVTTDGYTF. In nucleotides, the CDR3 is TGTGCCAGCAGCTTAGCGCTTGTCACAACGGATGGCTACACCTTC.

The rearrangement uses TRBV13 and TRBJ2-5; D gene unclear. CDR3 size: 12 residues. V was cut by 0 bases and J by 5 bases, with 4 bases left in between. Germline V gives CDR1 PRHDT, CDR2 FYEKMQ (reference sequence). CDR3 coding DNA: TGTGCCAGCAGCTTAGGCCTCGAGACCCAGTACTTC. Its translation: CASSLGLETQYF.

This chain uses TRBV29-1 with TRBJ2-1, with TRBD1 as a possible D gene (6 bases). V was pared by 3 bases and J by 0 bases, with 15 bases between. The length of the CDR3 is 16 residues. Germline V gives CDR1 SQVTM, CDR2 ANQGSEA. The CDR3 DNA is TGCAGCGTTGACTCACCAGGGGCGGGCTCCTACAATGAGCAGTTCTTC. It codes for CSVDSPGAGSYNEQFF.

The chain carries TRBV14 and TRBJ2-7, with D perhaps matching TRBD1 (5 bases). Trimming took off 1 base at V and 6 bases at J, with 10 bases between the two ends. The CDR3 spans 13 residues. Germline loops: CDR1 SGHDN, CDR2 FVKESK. CDR3 in amino acids: CASSQGGKREQYF. DNA for the CDR3: TGTGCCAGCAGCCAAGGGGGCAAGCGCGAGCAGTACTTC.

This clone was observed once. The genes are TRBV21-1 and TRBJ2-3; the tabulated D call, TRBD2, remains unverified against the DNA. TRBV21-1 is annotated as a pseudogene. The CDR3 totals 15 residues. The CDR3 bases are TGTGCCAGCACCCTCGGACTAGCGGAACCAGATACGCAGTATTTT. Amino acids: CASTLGLAEPDTQYF.

This clone was seen only once. The chain carries TRBV4-3 and TRBJ1-4, with TRBD1 matching over 11 bases. V lost 3 bases, J lost 7 bases, and 4 bases stayed unmatched. The CDR3 covers 15 residues. The germline CDR1 and CDR2 sequences are LGHNA and YSLEER. The chain's CDR3 is CASSQAGTGGEKLFF. The CDR3 region has the DNA TGCGCCAGCAGCCAGGCCGGGACAGGGGGTGAAAAACTGTTTTTT.

The chain recombines TRBV6-5 with TRBJ1-5; possible D gene TRBD1, 6 bases. The CDR3 is 15 residues long. Germline CDR1 MNHEY, CDR2 SVGAGI. The V end lost 8 bases, the J end lost 0 bases, and 14 bases lay between the germline ends. In DNA, the CDR3 is TGTGCCAGCCGAGGGACACTCGATAGCAATCAGCCCCAGCATTTT. Its protein product is CASRGTLDSNQPQHF.

V usage is TRBV7-9 and J usage is TRBJ2-7; the match to TRBD2 covers 8 bases. The CDR3 contains 15 residues. Germline values: CDR1 SEHNR, CDR2 FQNEAQ (reference sequence). Germline trimming cut 5 bases from V and 4 bases from J; bases unmatched to any gene: 10. The CDR3 loop reads CASSGSAGARYEQYF. CDR3 bases: TGTGCCAGCAGCGGGTCAGCGGGAGCCAGGTACGAGCAGTACTTC. Together with reference TRBV7-9 and TRBJ2-7, the CDR3 gives the full variable domain: DTGVSQNPRHKITKRGQNVTFRCDPISEHNRLYWYRQTLGQGPEFLTYFQNEAQLEKSRLLSDRFSAERPKGSFSTLEIQRTEQGDSAMYLCASSGSAGARYEQYFGPGTRLTVT.

The chain is built from TRBV19 and TRBJ1-5; 8 nucleotides agree with TRBD1. V shed 5 bases and J 6 bases; nucleotides not matched to a gene: 6. The CDR3 spans 14 residues. Germline V gene lookup returns CDR1 LNHDA and CDR2 SQIVND (reference sequence). The DNA for the CDR3 is TGTGCCAGTAGTCGGACAGGGACAAGTCAGCCCCAGCATTTT. The encoded protein is CASSRTGTSQPQHF.

The chain carries TRBV9 and TRBJ2-3; possible D gene TRBD2, 5 bases. Germline CDR1 is SGDLS and CDR2 is YYNGEE. Trimming removed 4 bases from V and 2 bases from J, with 11 bases in between. This CDR3 has 14 amino acids. The CDR3 DNA follows: TGTGCCAGCAGCCCCCGACTACCCACAGATACGCAGTATTTT. Translated, it gives CASSPRLPTDTQYF.

This chain connects TRBV11-2 to TRBJ1-1; D is uncertain. Germline-derived CDR1 and CDR2 are SGHAT and FQNNGV. The CDR3 is made up of 14 amino acids. V lost 0 bases and J 3 bases, leaving 8 bases between the germline ends. The CDR3 sequence is CASSLDMQYTEAFF. CDR3 coding DNA: TGTGCCAGCAGCTTAGATATGCAGTACACTGAAGCTTTCTTT. Full variable domain (outside the CDR3, taken from reference TRBV11-2 and TRBJ1-1): EAGVAQSPRYKIIEKRQSVAFWCNPISGHATLYWYQQILGQGPKLLIQFQNNGVVDDSQLPKDRFSAERLKGVDSTLKIQPAKLEDSAVYLCASSLDMQYTEAFFGQGTRLTVV.